This T cell receptor (beta chain) is drawn from a study of early T cells in non-severe SARS-CoV-2 infection. Background on the study: Whole-blood bulk RNA, unsorted, was sequenced, and chains were unpaired.

The germline V and J ends were trimmed by 4 bases and 4 bases, with 15 bases remaining between them. CDR1 is SGHTS and CDR2 is YDEGEE in the germline V gene. The CDR3 spans 15 residues. MiXCR, applied by TCRdb to the 5' RACE reads, yields one record per CDR3 protein. Of around 47,000 distinct CDR3 sequences listed, roughly 9.6% are singletons. This clonotype was counted at least ten times. This clonotype originated in an adult who was a healthcare worker with PCR-confirmed SARS-CoV-2 infection or an uninfected control (not recorded which). The gene calls are TRBV5-8 and TRBJ1-3, with TRBD1 as a possible D gene (6 bases). The sequenced sample consisted of whole blood. CDR3: CASSPPTGLGNTIYF. The CDR3, as DNA: TGTGCCAGCAGCCCCCCGACAGGACTGGGAAACACCATATATTTT.